This T cell receptor (beta chain) derives from a study of CXCR3-negative and CXCR3-positive naive CD8 T cells. Study outcomes and limitations: A higher hydrophobicity marked the TRB CDR3s of CXCR3-positive naive cells versus CXCR3-negative naive cells.

5' RACE with UMI labels generated the TRB cDNA libraries. With the 5' RACE reads reprocessed, TCRdb shows one record per CDR3 protein and no DNA. The sample has about 89,000 distinct CDR3 sequences. The naive CD8+ gate required CD45RO-CCR7+CD27+CD95- phenotype. Turning to this clonotype: As yet, its antigen is unknown.

This CDR3 is 16 amino acids long. Germline lookup yields CDR1 SGHNT and CDR2 YYREEE (reference sequence). V gene TRBV5-4 combines with J gene TRBJ2-3; TCRdb indicates TRBD2, and absent DNA this call remains unverified. Sequences were obtained from naive CXCR3+ CD8+ T cells from blood. Described subset: CD45RO-CCR7+CD27+CD95- naive CD8+ T cells expressing CXCR3 (TNR3+). The receptor comes from a human donor in good health. Some clones in this sample may be carry-over from other donors' samples. CDR3 sequence: CASTPIAGTSTDTQYF.